The clone carrying this T cell receptor (beta chain) has a count of ten or more. The read halts 3 residues ahead of the CDR3 end, with the missing end drawn from the germline J gene. The table came from immunoSEQ multiplex PCR; TCRdb's copy has only in-frame clones and leaves some out. The repertoire consists of 75,000 to 85,000 clones, none detected only once. These data belong to a study of T cell clonality in common variable immunodeficiency. Germline CDR1 reads SQVTM; CDR2 reads ANQGSEA. Trimming took 3 bases from V and 6 from J; bases not matched to a gene: 7. CDR3 length: 13 amino acids. The specimen sequenced was peripheral blood mononuclear cells. The sequence was obtained from a person aged 18 to 70 in good health. The rearrangement joins TRBV29-1 to TRBJ1-1, with TRBD1 matching over 7 bases. CDR3 residues: CSVERGQAAEAFF. The sequenced part of the CDR3 DNA is TGCAGCGTTGAGAGAGGACAGGCAGCTGAA.